The 26 T cell receptor beta chains below all came from one sample that was sequenced in a study of human T cells and chemical hapten exposure. Sample time point: pre-sensitization, week 0. Regarding treatment: therapeutic diphenylcyclopropenone sensitization with weekly scalp DPC. TCRdb reprocessed the RACE reads with MiXCR, giving one entry per CDR3 protein. Here the sample spans tens of thousands of distinct CDR3 sequences, approximately 7.6% being singletons. The input for sequencing was whole blood, taken in connection with sensitization to the hapten diphenylcyclopropenone (DPC). The receptors were sampled from a woman aged 50 to 60 with alopecia areata. Some clones in this sample may be carry-over from other donors' samples.

The CDR3 sequence: CASSVLQGSVTQYF. The CDR3 nucleotides read TGTGCCAGCAGTGTCCTTCAGGGATCAGTTACCCAGTACTTC. The gene calls are TRBV28 and TRBJ2-5, with D possibly being TRBD1 (5 bases). Germline V lookup: CDR1 MDHEN, CDR2 SYDVKM. The V and J ends lost 5 bases and 8 bases respectively, with 18 bases between them. The CDR3 runs to 14 residues. The full variable domain, with the rest looked up from reference TRBV28 and TRBJ2-5, is DVKVTQSSRYLVKRTGEKVFLECVQDMDHENMFWYRQDPGLGLRLIYFSYDVKMKEKGDIPEGYSVSREKKERFSLILESASTNQTSMYLCASSVLQGSVTQYFGPGTRLLVL.

Many counts were recorded for this clonotype. The J gene is TRBJ2-1, the V gene TRBV18; D is unclear. V lost 5 bases, J lost 0 bases, and 11 bases lay in between. The CDR3 loop spans 15 amino acids. Per germline, CDR1 KGHSH and CDR2 LQKENI. The CDR3 nucleotides are TGTGCCAGCTCAACCGGACGTAGCTCCTACAATGAGCAGTTCTTC. Protein: CASSTGRSSYNEQFF.

This clonotype turned up a few times. V gene TRBV25-1 combines with J gene TRBJ1-1; 12 bases agree with TRBD1. CDR3 length: 14 amino acids. The V segment lost 5 bases and the J segment 10 bases; nucleotides outside the gene matches: 8. Looked up from germline, CDR1 is MGHDK and CDR2 is SYGVNS. The CDR3 loop reads CASSPWDRGQGAFF. Here the CDR3 DNA reads TGTGCCAGCAGTCCCTGGGACAGGGGGCAAGGAGCTTTCTTT.

This clonotype came up many times. This rearrangement joins TRBV7-6 to TRBJ2-7, with 9 bases matching TRBD1. CDR3 length: 15 residues. Germline V gene sequence: CDR1 SGHVS, CDR2 FNYEAQ. With V trimmed by 3 bases and J by 1 base, 4 bases remained unmatched. The CDR3 spells CASSLGQGSSYEQYF. The CDR3 DNA follows: TGTGCCAGCAGCTTGGGACAGGGATCGTCCTACGAGCAGTACTTC.

In its sample, this clonotype was seen many times. This chain joins TRBV6-2 or TRBV6-3 and TRBJ2-4, with 12 bases aligning to TRBD2. V shed 2 bases and J 7 bases; nucleotides not matched to a gene: 6. Germline CDR1 MNHEY, CDR2 SVGEGT. The CDR3 consists of 16 residues. CDR3 region: CASSYPLAGGMNIQYF. DNA of the CDR3: TGTGCCAGCAGTTACCCTCTAGCGGGAGGGATGAACATTCAGTACTTC.

The V and J genes are TRBV7-8 and TRBJ1-5; D remains ambiguous. Germline V gives CDR1 SGHVS, CDR2 FQNEAQ. The CDR3 has 19 residues. V was trimmed by 2 bases and J by 4 bases, leaving 24 bases between them. The CDR3 nucleotides read TGTGCCAGCAGCTTAAGGTGGTCCGGTAGCCGACACAGAAATCAGCCCCAGCATTTT. Translated, it gives CASSLRWSGSRHRNQPQHF.

This clonotype was observed at least ten times. The CDR3 nucleotides are TGTGCCAGCAGTGCAGGACAGGGGTACTACGAGCAGTACTTC. Translation: CASSAGQGYYEQYF. V and J are TRBV6-2 or TRBV6-3 and TRBJ2-7, with 9 bases lining up with TRBD1. There are 14 residues in the CDR3. The ends lost 5 bases at V and 3 bases at J; junction bases unmatched: 5. Germline-derived CDR1 and CDR2 are MNHEY and SVGEGT.

This clonotype was recorded many times. The CDR3 sequence is CSVVLAGVIREQYF. The DNA for the CDR3 is TGCAGCGTTGTTCTTGCGGGAGTAATAAGGGAGCAGTACTTC. The V gene is TRBV29-1, the J gene TRBJ2-7; TRBD2 aligns across 7 bases. CDR3 length: 14 residues. V dropped 4 bases and J dropped 7; count of bases not matched to a gene: 13. CDR1 SQVTM and CDR2 ANQGSEA come from the germline V gene.

V is TRBV28 and J is TRBJ2-7; 12 bases line up with TRBD2. CDR3 length equals 15 residues. CDR1 and CDR2 (germline): MDHEN, SYDVKM. V shed 4 bases and J 7 bases; nucleotides not matched to a gene: 8. The DNA for the CDR3 is TGTGCCAGCAGTTCCCGACTAGCGGGAGTGGGTGAGCAGTACTTC. It translates to CASSSRLAGVGEQYF. The entire variable domain, with the rest obtained from reference TRBV28 and TRBJ2-7, is as follows: DVKVTQSSRYLVKRTGEKVFLECVQDMDHENMFWYRQDPGLGLRLIYFSYDVKMKEKGDIPEGYSVSREKKERFSLILESASTNQTSMYLCASSSRLAGVGEQYFGPGTRLTVT.

The CDR3 DNA sequence: TGTGCCAGCAGTAAAGGACAGGGCAGCTCCTACGAGCAGTACTTC. Amino acids: CASSKGQGSSYEQYF. The chain combines TRBV6-2 or TRBV6-3 with TRBJ2-7; 8 nucleotides align to TRBD1. CDR1 and CDR2 from the germline V gene are MNHEY and SVGEGT. V shed 5 bases and J 0 bases; nucleotides not matched to a gene: 6. The CDR3 runs to 15 residues.

This clonotype was detected ten times or more. The chain joins TRBV7-2 to TRBJ2-7; 12 bases line up with TRBD2. The germline CDR1 and CDR2 sequences are SGHTA and FQGNSA. V lost 5 bases, J lost 5 bases, and 13 bases stayed unmatched. The CDR3 has 17 residues. The CDR3 loop is CASSVRPGLAGINEQYF. Here the CDR3 DNA reads TGTGCCAGCAGCGTGCGTCCAGGACTAGCGGGAATCAACGAGCAGTACTTC.

V and J are TRBV10-1 and TRBJ2-2, with a weak D call TRBD1 (5 bases). Trimming left V 6 bases short and J 1 base short, with 9 bases between. Germline loops: CDR1 WNHNN, CDR2 SYGVQD (reference sequence). The CDR3 runs to 14 residues. CDR3 amino acids: CASREQVNTGELFF. As DNA, the CDR3 is TGCGCCAGCAGAGAACAGGTGAACACCGGGGAGCTGTTTTTT.

The J gene is TRBJ1-1, the V gene TRBV9; D possibly corresponds to TRBD1 (6 bases). V lost 3 bases to trimming and J lost 0 bases, with 9 bases between them. CDR3 length: 14 amino acids. Looked up from germline, CDR1 is SGDLS and CDR2 is YYNGEE. CDR3 region: CASSADSLNTEAFF. In DNA form, the CDR3 reads TGTGCCAGCAGCGCGGACAGTTTGAACACTGAAGCTTTCTTT.

This clonotype was recorded many times. The CDR3 DNA is TGTGCCTGGAGGGCAGCGGGACCCCTCTACGAGCAGTACTTC. Amino acids: CAWRAAGPLYEQYF. J is TRBJ2-7 and V is TRBV30; TRBD2 aligns across 7 bases. The CDR3 is 14 amino acids. Germline V gene sequence: CDR1 GTSNPN, CDR2 SVGIG (reference sequence). V lost 3 bases and J lost 3; bases outside the gene matches: 8.

This clonotype showed up many times. The chain recombines TRBV29-1 with TRBJ2-1, with 7 positions matching TRBD1. Germline loops: CDR1 SQVTM, CDR2 ANQGSEA. V shed 6 bases, J shed 7 bases, and the junction held 15 bases outside the gene matches. The CDR3 totals 15 residues. The CDR3 DNA reads as TGCAGCGTGGATAGTCGGAGACAGGGTGAAAATGAGCAGTTCTTC. Its translation is CSVDSRRQGENEQFF.

This clonotype was recorded many times. The gene calls are TRBV6-6 and TRBJ2-5; 10 bases fit TRBD1. Unmatched junction bases numbered 6, after V lost 1 base and J lost 4 bases. CDR1 is MNHNY and CDR2 is SVGAGI in the germline V gene (reference sequence). This CDR3 spans 16 amino acids. The CDR3 here is CASSYLGQGMGETQYF. The DNA for the CDR3 is TGTGCCAGCAGTTACTTGGGACAGGGGATGGGAGAGACCCAGTACTTC.

The sample holds many counts of this clonotype. Here the CDR3 DNA reads TGTGCCAGTAGTAGAGGACAGGGGAAGCGCAATCAGCCCCAGCATTTT. This translates into CASSRGQGKRNQPQHF. The chain uses TRBV19 and TRBJ1-5; TRBD1 agrees at 9 bases. V lost 4 bases to trimming and J lost 2 bases; unmatched junction nucleotides: 6. In germline, CDR1 is LNHDA, CDR2 SQIVND (reference sequence). The CDR3 has 16 residues.

This clonotype appeared many times. This sequence joins TRBV28 and TRBJ1-1; possibly TRBD1 for D (5 bases). Germline V gene lookup returns CDR1 MDHEN and CDR2 SYDVKM. Trimming pared 2 bases from V and 3 bases from J, leaving 10 bases between. This CDR3 has 14 residues. The chain's CDR3 is CASSLGAGHTEAFF. The CDR3 bases are TGTGCCAGCAGTTTAGGGGCAGGACACACTGAAGCTTTCTTT.

Only a few counts were recorded for this clonotype. The V and J genes are TRBV18 and TRBJ1-5, with 9 positions matching TRBD1. The germline gives CDR1 KGHSH, CDR2 LQKENI. This CDR3 contains 16 residues. The V segment lost 6 bases and the J segment 0 bases; nucleotides outside the gene matches: 6. CDR3 protein: CASSPTGGNSNQPQHF. CDR3 coding DNA: TGTGCCAGCTCCCCGACAGGGGGAAATAGCAATCAGCCCCAGCATTTT.

The genes are TRBV6-5 and TRBJ1-6, with D unclear. The CDR3 has 13 residues. Trimming pared 2 bases from V and 9 bases from J, leaving 8 bases between. The germline V gene encodes CDR1 MNHEY and CDR2 SVGAGI. The CDR3 DNA reads as TGTGCCAGCAGTTACGGTTGGAGTTCACCCCTCCACTTT. This sequence encodes CASSYGWSSPLHF.

This clonotype was counted many times. J is TRBJ2-7 and V is TRBV30, with D possibly TRBD1 on 5 matching bases. CDR1 and CDR2 from the germline V gene are GTSNPN and SVGIG (reference sequence). V lost 3 bases, J lost 7 bases, and 10 bases lay in between. This CDR3 is 11 amino acids long. Written as DNA, the CDR3 is TGTGCCTGGAGCCCGCAGGGAGAGCAGTACTTC. Translating gives CAWSPQGEQYF.

This clonotype showed up many times. CDR3 DNA sequence: TGCGCCAGCAGCCAGGATGCCTCGTTGGGGCAGTTCTTC. Protein product: CASSQDASLGQFF. The rearrangement joins TRBV4-1 to TRBJ2-1; D not certain. V was cut by 3 bases and J by 12 bases, with 15 bases left in between. There are 13 residues in the CDR3. CDR1 MGHRA and CDR2 YSYEKL come from the germline V gene.

This clonotype was observed at least ten times. CDR3 loop: CASSSSGGNEQFF. As DNA, the CDR3 is TGTGCCAGCAGTTCTTCAGGGGGTAATGAGCAGTTCTTC. The chain joins TRBV27 to TRBJ2-1; TRBD1 matches at 7 bases. Germline loops: CDR1 MNHEY, CDR2 SMNVEV (reference sequence). Trimming removed 4 bases from V and 7 bases from J; junction bases left unmatched: 4. This CDR3 has 13 amino acids.

This clonotype was seen repeatedly, ten times or more. V and J are TRBV29-1 and TRBJ2-2, with D possibly TRBD1 on 5 matching bases. From germline, CDR1 is SQVTM and CDR2 ANQGSEA. Trimming left V 6 bases short and J 4 bases short, with 18 bases between. This CDR3 has 15 amino acids. CDR3 DNA sequence: TGCAGCGTCCAAAGGGGAACCTCACTCACCGGGGAGCTGTTTTTT. Encoded protein: CSVQRGTSLTGELFF.

This clonotype showed up just a few times. The rearrangement uses TRBV3-1 and TRBJ2-4, with 7 bases aligning to TRBD2. Germline trimming cut 3 bases from V and 3 bases from J; bases unmatched to any gene: 11. Germline CDR1 and CDR2: LGHDT and YNNKEL (reference sequence). The CDR3 covers 17 residues. DNA of the CDR3: TGTGCCAGCAGCCAGTCCGGCCCGGGAGGTGGCAAAAACATTCAGTACTTC. Its protein product is CASSQSGPGGGKNIQYF.

This clonotype was detected many times. The V gene is TRBV7-2, the J gene TRBJ2-2; D might be TRBD2 (5 bases). With 5 bases removed from V and 6 bases from J, the gap between germline ends came to 10 bases. CDR1 and CDR2 from the germline V gene are SGHTA and FQGNSA. The CDR3 length is 13 residues. In DNA, the CDR3 is TGTGCCAGCAGCCGAGGGCTGGCCGGGGAGCTGTTTTTT. Translating it yields CASSRGLAGELFF.